One TCR beta chain is described in this entry. No antigen is known for it. Germline assignment: CDR1 LGHDT and CDR2 YNNKEL (reference sequence). This CDR3 has 17 amino acids. The junction had 12 bases not matched to a gene; V was cut back by 1 base and J by 5 bases. This sample was included in a study of Ad26.COV2.S vaccination and SARS-CoV-2 variants. Findings and limits, study-wide: Those who received vaccine or placebo ended up with similar non-spike TCR breadth. After vaccination, substantial breadth of spike-specific CD8+ and CD4+ responses was reported.

Measured with immunoSEQ multiplex PCR; TCRdb has only the in-frame clones, and not every one. The sample yields around 370,000 clones, about 88% seen once. Documented treatment: some 19 received Ad26.COV2.S at low or high dose, single or two shots; about 5 received placebo; per-sample allocation not given. Following the first vaccine or placebo injection, samples were taken on day 63. This clonotype was obtained from a person between 18 and 65 years old who received the Ad26.COV2.S COVID-19 vaccine or a placebo. The sequencing used peripheral blood, collected in a trial of Ad26.COV2.S vaccine versus placebo. This rearrangement joins TRBV3-1 (or the pseudogene TRBV3-2) to TRBJ2-5, with 8 bases identical to TRBD2. CDR3 in amino acids: CASSQVGMGSGDETQYF. CDR3 in DNA: TGTGCCAGCAGCCAAGTTGGGATGGGTAGCGGGGATGAGACCCAGTACTTC.